This TCR beta chain is drawn from a study of cytomegalovirus exposure and HLA in healthy donors. Overall study findings and caveats: Using the classifier, cytomegalovirus status was reportedly diagnosed with high specificity and sensitivity.

60 Vbeta and 13 Jbeta primers were used in PCR. Libraries were prepared by immunoSEQ multiplex PCR; TCRdb keeps only in-frame clonotypes and omits some of them. Found here are roughly 180,000 clones, roughly 80% of them singletons; the top ten hold about 1.6%. V dropped 0 bases and J dropped 0 bases, with 9 bases sitting between them. This CDR3 has 16 residues. Germline CDR1 and CDR2: LNHNV and YYDKDF (reference sequence). Of note for this clone: The antigen is unknown.

What was sequenced was PBMCs. The TCR was taken from a man aged 35-49 years in good health and CMV-seronegative. This chain connects TRBV15 to TRBJ1-5, with unresolved D. The CDR3 is CATSREGQDSNQPQHF. The CDR3 DNA sequence: TGTGCCACCAGCAGAGAGGGCCAGGATAGCAATCAGCCCCAGCATTTT.